This section outlines one T cell receptor beta chain sequence together with its context. CDR1 and CDR2 (germline): SNHLY, FYNNEI. The CDR3 runs to 15 residues. V dropped 4 bases and J dropped 3; count of bases not matched to a gene: 5. The data are from a study of blood T cell repertoires in COVID-19. Only in-frame clones appear in the TCRdb table, and some are missing; sequencing was by immunoSEQ multiplex PCR. The data hold roughly 570,000 clones, with roughly 91% observed a single time. The sample taken for sequencing was peripheral blood. This receptor was obtained from a woman aged 50 to 60 with COVID-19, enrolled during active disease. This rearrangement joins TRBV2 to TRBJ1-5; 8 bases are a match to TRBD1. The CDR3: CASSALGQANQPQHF. DNA of the CDR3: TGTGCCAGCAGTGCGTTGGGACAGGCCAATCAGCCCCAGCATTTT.